Each of the 18 T cell receptor beta chains below was sequenced from the same sample in a study of T cell changes during pregnancy in multiple sclerosis. Libraries were prepared by immunoSEQ multiplex PCR; TCRdb keeps only in-frame clonotypes and omits some of them. The sample has around 69,000 clones; approximately 91% are singletons. The starting material was peripheral blood, obtained in the third trimester of pregnancy. Source of these receptors: a female donor with multiple sclerosis, enrolled in a pregnancy study.

The chain joins TRBV5-6 to TRBJ2-7, with a possible D match to TRBD1 (5 bases). The CDR3 is 13 amino acids. The germline gives CDR1 SGHDT, CDR2 YYEEEE. The ends were cut back, 0 bases at V and 6 bases at J, with 10 bases in the middle. CDR3 region: CASSLDVRVEQYF. CDR3 DNA sequence: TGTGCCAGCAGCTTGGATGTCAGGGTCGAGCAGTACTTC.

J is TRBJ2-3 and V is TRBV7-3; TRBD1 agrees at 7 bases. The germline V gene encodes CDR1 SGHTA and CDR2 FQGTGA. The CDR3 totals 15 residues. V lost 5 bases to trimming and J lost 2 bases; unmatched junction nucleotides: 7. As DNA, the CDR3 is TGTGCCAGCAGCCTACAGGGGTTCGACACAGATACGCAGTATTTT. Its translation is CASSLQGFDTDTQYF.

The chain recombines TRBV5-1 with TRBJ1-2; 7 bases match TRBD1. CDR1 SGHRS and CDR2 YFSETQ come from the germline V gene. With 3 bases clipped from V and 6 bases from J, the junction kept 11 bases outside the gene matches. The CDR3 loop spans 15 amino acids. The CDR3 DNA reads as TGCGCCAGCAGCTCTTTAACAGGGGCGCCGGATGGCTACACCTTC. This sequence encodes CASSSLTGAPDGYTF.

The chain is built from TRBV7-9 and TRBJ2-7; D might be TRBD1 (6 bases). V was shortened by 4 bases and J by 3 bases, with 13 bases between the two germline ends. This CDR3 is 14 amino acids long. CDR1 and CDR2 from the germline V gene are SEHNR and FQNEAQ (reference sequence). The CDR3 loop is CASSYQGLDYEQYF. The CDR3 nucleotides are TGTGCCAGCAGCTACCAGGGGTTAGACTACGAGCAGTACTTC.

This rearrangement joins TRBV19 to TRBJ2-1; possible D gene TRBD2, 6 bases. Germline V gene lookup returns CDR1 LNHDA and CDR2 SQIVND (reference sequence). The CDR3 runs to 15 residues. V was pared by 5 bases and J by 4 bases, with 15 bases between. This CDR3 is CASSPTSPSYNEQFF. CDR3 coding DNA: TGTGCCAGTAGTCCAACTAGCCCCTCTTACAATGAGCAGTTCTTC.

V gene TRBV27 combines with J gene TRBJ1-6; D perhaps matches TRBD1 (5 bases). CDR1 and CDR2 from the germline V gene are MNHEY and SMNVEV (reference sequence). This CDR3 is 16 amino acids long. V lost 5 bases to trimming and J lost 4 bases, with 15 bases between them. CDR3 bases: TGTGCCAGCAGTCGACGGGGGGAACTTTATAATTCACCCCTCCACTTT. Translating gives CASSRRGELYNSPLHF.

The chain couples TRBV5-6 to TRBJ2-7, with D perhaps matching TRBD1 (5 bases). V shed 0 bases and J shed 6 bases, with 16 bases lying between them. Germline assignment: CDR1 SGHDT and CDR2 YYEEEE. This CDR3 has 15 residues. The DNA for the CDR3 is TGTGCCAGCAGCTTGGAATGGGGCAGAGAGATCGAGCAGTACTTC. This codes for CASSLEWGREIEQYF.

V gene TRBV2 combines with J gene TRBJ1-2, with 7 bases lining up with TRBD1. CDR1 SNHLY and CDR2 FYNNEI come from the germline V gene. This CDR3 is 13 amino acids long. V was pared by 8 bases and J by 0 bases, with 3 bases of the junction left unmatched. Here the CDR3 DNA reads TGTGCCAGCGGACAGGAGACTAACTATGGCTACACCTTC. Translated: CASGQETNYGYTF.

This chain connects TRBV4-2 to TRBJ1-2; 10 bases line up with TRBD1. There are 17 residues in the CDR3. Trimming removed 3 bases from V and 0 bases from J; junction bases left unmatched: 7. Germline CDR1 is LGHNA and CDR2 is YNFKEQ. The CDR3 is CASSQNGQGGANYGYTF. In DNA, the CDR3 is TGTGCCAGCAGCCAGAATGGACAGGGGGGGGCTAACTATGGCTACACCTTC.

The chain links TRBV28 to TRBJ1-1, with 7 bases that match TRBD1. Trimming removed 4 bases from V and 1 base from J; junction bases left unmatched: 6. CDR3 size: 15 residues. CDR1 is MDHEN, CDR2 SYDVKM, per germline. The CDR3 protein is CASSSQHRGNTEAFF. The CDR3 DNA follows: TGTGCCAGCAGTTCCCAACACAGGGGGAACACTGAAGCTTTCTTT.

The chain has TRBV5-8 and TRBJ2-3; 8 bases fit TRBD1. Germline V gene lookup returns CDR1 SGHTS and CDR2 YDEGEE. The V segment lost 2 bases and the J segment 1 base; nucleotides outside the gene matches: 6. This CDR3 is 16 amino acids long. The CDR3 nucleotides are TGTGCCAGCAGCTTTTGGCAGGGGGCCGGCACAGATACGCAGTATTTT. Translating gives CASSFWQGAGTDTQYF.

This clone was seen only once. The chain links TRBV28 to TRBJ2-7; D unresolved. V lost 2 bases and J lost 3, with 5 bases in between. CDR1 and CDR2 from the germline V gene are MDHEN and SYDVKM. This CDR3 has 12 amino acids. Here the CDR3 reads CASSLPGYEQYF. CDR3 DNA sequence: TGTGCCAGCAGTTTACCCGGCTACGAGCAGTACTTC.

V usage is TRBV2 and J usage is TRBJ2-1; a weak D match, TRBD2 (5 bases). V was cut by 7 bases and J by 8 bases, with 21 bases left in between. CDR3 length equals 15 residues. Germline values: CDR1 SNHLY, CDR2 FYNNEI. CDR3 region: CASTQRVASSDEQFF. The CDR3 nucleotides are TGTGCCAGCACCCAACGGGTAGCTAGCTCGGATGAGCAGTTCTTC.

This rearrangement joins TRBV4-3 to TRBJ2-1, with 10 bases aligning to TRBD2. The germline CDR1 and CDR2 sequences are LGHNA and YSLEER. The CDR3 runs 16 residues. After removal of 5 bases from V and 4 bases from J, the junction contained 8 bases not matched to a gene. The CDR3 sequence is CASSYSAGGQYNEQFF. The CDR3 nucleotides read TGCGCCAGCAGCTATTCAGCGGGGGGGCAATACAATGAGCAGTTCTTC.

This clone was seen a single time. The V call is TRBV7-9, the J call TRBJ2-7, with 10 positions matching TRBD1. CDR1 and CDR2 (germline): SEHNR, FQNEAQ (reference sequence). The CDR3 covers 14 residues. With V trimmed by 5 bases and J by 4 bases, 5 bases remained unmatched. This CDR3 is CASSRTGGLYEQYF. CDR3 nucleotide sequence: TGTGCCAGCAGCCGGACAGGGGGTTTGTACGAGCAGTACTTC. The full variable domain, in which reference TRBV7-9 and TRBJ2-7 provide the parts outside the CDR3, is DTGVSQNPRHKITKRGQNVTFRCDPISEHNRLYWYRQTLGQGPEFLTYFQNEAQLEKSRLLSDRFSAERPKGSFSTLEIQRTEQGDSAMYLCASSRTGGLYEQYFGPGTRLTVT.

Comment on this clone: The junction and the germline gene differ at one end; a read error may be behind it. The chain is built from TRBV5-1 and TRBJ2-5; unclear D gene. The length of the CDR3 is 14 residues. Germline V CDR1 and CDR2: SGHRS, YFSETQ. The DNA for the CDR3 is TGCGCCAGCAGTTTGGGTCCCCCGTCGGAGACCCAGTACTTC. Translating gives CASSLGPPSETQYF.

The chain joins TRBV5-6 to TRBJ1-2, with D maybe TRBD1 (6 bases). The CDR3 is made up of 13 amino acids. Germline V gene data show CDR1 as SGHDT and CDR2 as YYEEEE. The V and J ends lost 0 bases and 4 bases respectively, with 7 bases between them. CDR3: CASSLDRAYGYTF. DNA of the CDR3: TGTGCCAGCAGCTTGGACAGGGCCTATGGCTACACCTTC. The full variable domain, in which reference TRBV5-6 and TRBJ1-2 provide the parts outside the CDR3, is DAGVTQSPTHLIKTRGQQVTLRCSPKSGHDTVSWYQQALGQGPQFIFQYYEEEERQRGNFPDRFSGHQFPNYSSELNVNALLLGDSALYLCASSLDRAYGYTFGSGTRLTVV.

This clone was counted only a few times. The chain couples TRBV5-1 to TRBJ1-1; TRBD1 matches 7 bases. V lost 4 bases, J lost 2 bases, and 5 bases stayed unmatched. The CDR3 sequence is 14 residues long. From germline, CDR1 is SGHRS and CDR2 YFSETQ. CDR3 nucleotides: TGCGCCAGCAGCGTCCGGGACAGCAACACTGAAGCTTTCTTT. It specifies CASSVRDSNTEAFF.